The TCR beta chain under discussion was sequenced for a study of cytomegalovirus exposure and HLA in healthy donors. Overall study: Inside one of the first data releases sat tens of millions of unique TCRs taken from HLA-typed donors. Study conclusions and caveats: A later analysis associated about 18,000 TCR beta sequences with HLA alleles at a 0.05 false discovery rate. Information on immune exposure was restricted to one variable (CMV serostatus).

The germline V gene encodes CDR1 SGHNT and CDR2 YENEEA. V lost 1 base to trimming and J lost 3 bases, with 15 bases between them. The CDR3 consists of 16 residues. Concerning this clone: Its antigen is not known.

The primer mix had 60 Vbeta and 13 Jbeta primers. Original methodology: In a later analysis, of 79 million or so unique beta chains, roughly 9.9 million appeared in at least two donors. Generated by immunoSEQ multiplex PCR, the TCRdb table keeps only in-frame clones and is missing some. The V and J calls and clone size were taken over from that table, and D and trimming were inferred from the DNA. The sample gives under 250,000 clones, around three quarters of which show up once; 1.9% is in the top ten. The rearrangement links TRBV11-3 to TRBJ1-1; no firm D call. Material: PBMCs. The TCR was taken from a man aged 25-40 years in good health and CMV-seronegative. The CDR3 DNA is TGTGCCAGCAGCTTAGGCGGCATCCAGAGACACACTGAAGCTTTCTTT. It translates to CASSLGGIQRHTEAFF.